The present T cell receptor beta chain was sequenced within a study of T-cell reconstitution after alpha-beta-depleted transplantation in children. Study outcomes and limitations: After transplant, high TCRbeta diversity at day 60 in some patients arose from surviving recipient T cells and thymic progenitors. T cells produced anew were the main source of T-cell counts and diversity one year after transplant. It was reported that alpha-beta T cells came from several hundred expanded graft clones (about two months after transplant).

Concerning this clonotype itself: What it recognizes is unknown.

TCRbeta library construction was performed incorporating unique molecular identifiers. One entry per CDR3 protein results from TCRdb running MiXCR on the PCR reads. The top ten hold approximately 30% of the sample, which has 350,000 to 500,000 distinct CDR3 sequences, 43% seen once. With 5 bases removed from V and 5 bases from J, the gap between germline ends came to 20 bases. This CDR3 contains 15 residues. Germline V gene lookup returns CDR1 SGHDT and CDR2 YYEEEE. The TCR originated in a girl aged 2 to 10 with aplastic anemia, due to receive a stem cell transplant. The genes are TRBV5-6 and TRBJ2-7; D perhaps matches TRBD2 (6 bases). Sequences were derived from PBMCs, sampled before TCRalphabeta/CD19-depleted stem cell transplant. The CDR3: CASRRPGLHPNEQYF. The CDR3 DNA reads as TGTGCCAGCAGGAGGCCGGGACTCCACCCAAACGAGCAGTACTTC.